A single sample gave rise to the 20 T cell receptor beta chains below, sequenced in a study of shared clonotypes between healthy human individuals. Positive CCR7 selection of CD45RO-negative cells yielded the naive CD8 cells, and terminally differentiated effector memory CD45RA+ cells were excluded. TCRdb's table, derived via immunoSEQ multiplex PCR, lists solely in-frame clones and lacks some. The sample has about 2 million clones; about 95% are singletons. What was sequenced was naive CD8+ T cells sorted from blood. The receptors shown here come from a man aged 18 to 35 in good health.

The V call is TRBV11-3, the J call TRBJ2-2, with D hard to call. The ends were cut back, 3 bases at V and 3 bases at J, with 8 bases in the middle. Germline values: CDR1 SGHNT, CDR2 YENEEA. CDR3 length: 14 residues. The CDR3 is CASSFISDTGELFF. The CDR3 coding sequence is TGTGCCAGCAGCTTTATCAGCGACACCGGGGAGCTGTTTTTT.

The chain links TRBV19 to TRBJ2-6; tentative D call: TRBD1 (6 bases). V was shortened by 5 bases and J by 0 bases, with 17 bases between the two germline ends. This CDR3 spans 18 amino acids. The V gene's germline CDR1 is LNHDA and CDR2 SQIVND (reference sequence). CDR3: CASSPYRVSYSGANVLTF. CDR3 nucleotide sequence: TGTGCCAGTAGTCCTTACAGGGTTAGTTACTCTGGGGCCAACGTCCTGACTTTC. The full variable domain, with the rest looked up from reference TRBV19 and TRBJ2-6, is DGGITQSPKYLFRKEGQNVTLSCEQNLNHDAMYWYRQDPGQGLRLIYYSQIVNDFQKGDIAEGYSVSREKKESFPLTVTSAQKNPTAFYLCASSPYRVSYSGANVLTFGAGSRLTVL.

As DNA, the CDR3 is TGTGCCAGCAGCCATCGAAGGGGGCTGGAAGGGGTGGGCTATGGCTACACCTTC. Protein: CASSHRRGLEGVGYGYTF. The chain links TRBV5-5 to TRBJ1-2; 7 positions match TRBD1. The germline V gene encodes CDR1 SGHKS and CDR2 YYEKEE (reference sequence). With V trimmed by 4 bases and J by 4 bases, 19 bases remained unmatched. The CDR3 contains 18 residues.

J is TRBJ2-1 and V is TRBV12-5; D ambiguous. Per the germline V gene, CDR1 is LGHNT and CDR2 is FRNRAP. The V and J ends lost 4 bases and 9 bases respectively, with 22 bases between them. This CDR3 spans 16 amino acids. CDR3 residues: CASGWIAVEVAGEQFF. The CDR3 DNA reads as TGTGCTAGTGGTTGGATTGCGGTTGAAGTAGCTGGTGAGCAGTTCTTC. Full variable domain (missing parts from reference TRBV12-5 and TRBJ2-1): DARVTQTPRHKVTEMGQEVTMRCQPILGHNTVFWYRQTMMQGLELLAYFRNRAPLDDSGMPKDRFSAEMPDATLATLKIQPSEPRDSAVYFCASGWIAVEVAGEQFFGPGTRLTVL.

This chain connects TRBV29-1 to TRBJ2-7, with a tentative D call TRBD1 (5 bases). Germline V gives CDR1 SQVTM, CDR2 ANQGSEA. The V end lost 4 bases, the J end lost 5 bases, and 9 bases lay between the germline ends. This CDR3 spans 11 amino acids. The chain's CDR3 is CSVGSGHEQYF. As DNA, the CDR3 is TGCAGCGTTGGGTCAGGGCACGAGCAGTACTTC.

The rearrangement uses TRBV4-3 and TRBJ2-1; 7 nucleotides align to TRBD2. The V gene end was trimmed by 2 bases and the J gene end by 5 bases; junction bases not matched to a gene: 9. Looked up from germline, CDR1 is LGHNA and CDR2 is YSLEER. The CDR3 is 16 residues long. CDR3 nucleotide sequence: TGCGCCAGCAGCCAAAGTATAGCGGGTTTAGACAATGAGCAGTTCTTC. Amino acids: CASSQSIAGLDNEQFF.

There are a few counts of this clone. V gene TRBV5-4 combines with J gene TRBJ1-6; D is perhaps TRBD1 (5 bases). Germline loops: CDR1 SGHNT, CDR2 YYREEE (reference sequence). Trimming removed 4 bases at V and 8 bases at J, with 22 bases between. CDR3 length: 17 amino acids. In DNA form, the CDR3 reads TGTGCCAGCAGCCTGGATCGTGTGGGGCTTACGGATTCACCCCTCCACTTT. The encoded protein is CASSLDRVGLTDSPLHF.

V and J are TRBV10-2 and TRBJ2-7, with 9 bases aligning to TRBD2. The CDR3 extends over 14 amino acids. Trimming took 7 bases from V and 4 from J; bases not matched to a gene: 8. The germline gives CDR1 WSHSY, CDR2 SAAADI. CDR3 DNA sequence: TGCGCCAGCACCCGGACTAGCGCGGGGTACGAGCAGTACTTC. It codes for CASTRTSAGYEQYF.

The rearrangement uses TRBV28 and TRBJ2-7; D call uncertain. The CDR3 length is 15 residues. V shed 3 bases and J shed 5 bases, with 17 bases lying between them. The V gene's germline CDR1 is MDHEN and CDR2 SYDVKM. In DNA, the CDR3 is TGTGCCAGCAGTTTGTGGGGTGATGTGACCCACGAGCAGTACTTC. Its translation is CASSLWGDVTHEQYF.

The chain carries TRBV11-2 and TRBJ1-5, with a possible D match to TRBD1 (5 bases). CDR3 length: 12 amino acids. V gave up 5 bases and J gave up 6 bases, with 8 bases separating them. Per germline, CDR1 SGHAT and CDR2 FQNNGV. The CDR3 sequence: CASSTGVQPQHF. The CDR3 region has the DNA TGTGCCAGCAGCACGGGGGTTCAGCCCCAGCATTTT.

V and J are TRBV4-1 and TRBJ1-2; TRBD1 agrees at 7 bases. The J segment lost 6 bases and the V segment lost 5 bases, leaving 6 bases of the junction unmatched. The CDR3 spans 13 residues. From germline, CDR1 is MGHRA and CDR2 YSYEKL. CDR3 region: CASSATTGNGYTF. CDR3 bases: TGCGCCAGCAGCGCGACGACAGGGAATGGCTACACCTTC.

This rearrangement joins TRBV4-1 to TRBJ2-7; no definite D call. CDR1 and CDR2 (germline): MGHRA, YSYEKL. The germline V and J ends were trimmed by 0 bases and 2 bases, with 14 bases remaining between them. The CDR3 contains 16 residues. The CDR3: CASSQEPAVPTYEQYF. The CDR3 DNA sequence: TGCGCCAGCAGCCAAGAGCCAGCCGTGCCTACCTACGAGCAGTACTTC.

The V and J genes are TRBV11-2 and TRBJ2-5; D gene uncertain. Trimming pared 5 bases from V and 5 bases from J, leaving 15 bases between. The CDR3 runs 14 residues. In germline, CDR1 is SGHAT, CDR2 FQNNGV. CDR3 sequence (DNA): TGTGCCAGCAGCCCCCAGGCGTCTTCGGAGACCCAGTACTTC. It encodes CASSPQASSETQYF.

The chain employs TRBV6-5 and TRBJ1-4; 8 positions match TRBD1. The CDR3 sequence is 15 residues long. Germline-derived CDR1 and CDR2 are MNHEY and SVGAGI. J lost 7 bases, V lost 6 bases, and 10 bases had no gene match. In DNA form, the CDR3 reads TGTGCCAGCAGCTTAGAGACAGGGGTTGGTGAAAAACTGTTTTTT. This translates into CASSLETGVGEKLFF.

The V and J genes are TRBV5-1 and TRBJ1-1, with D possibly matching TRBD1 (6 bases). Germline values: CDR1 SGHRS, CDR2 YFSETQ. Deletions cut 2 bases from V and 2 bases from J, with 7 bases between. The CDR3 is made up of 13 amino acids. CDR3 coding DNA: TGCGCCAGCAGCTTCAGGGGAAACACTGAAGCTTTCTTT. This encodes CASSFRGNTEAFF.

The chain has TRBV27 and TRBJ1-1; TRBD1 might be the D (6 bases). The CDR3 length is 14 residues. Germline CDR1 MNHEY, CDR2 SMNVEV (reference sequence). The V end lost 0 bases, the J end lost 3 bases, and 8 bases lay between the germline ends. The CDR3 sequence is CASSLSPGDTEAFF. In DNA form, the CDR3 reads TGTGCCAGCAGTTTATCCCCAGGGGACACTGAAGCTTTCTTT.

The chain carries TRBV13 and TRBJ2-3, with TRBD2 matching over 8 bases. The CDR3 contains 15 residues. Trimming took 4 bases from V and 1 from J; bases not matched to a gene: 4. CDR1 and CDR2 (germline): PRHDT, FYEKMQ (reference sequence). The CDR3 DNA follows: TGTGCCAGCAGCTATAGGACTAGCCGCACAGATACGCAGTATTTT. Its protein is CASSYRTSRTDTQYF.

This clone was found once. Other DNA sequences from this sample encode an identical CDR3 as well. The chain recombines TRBV27 with TRBJ1-5, with D unclear. CDR1 MNHEY and CDR2 SMNVEV come from the germline V gene (reference sequence). The CDR3 extends over 13 amino acids. V lost 0 bases, J lost 6 bases, and 6 bases lay in between. CDR3: CASSLSVGQPQHF. In DNA, the CDR3 is TGTGCCAGCAGTTTATCAGTAGGTCAGCCCCAGCATTTT.

The chain has TRBV19 and TRBJ1-3; D remains ambiguous. V was clipped by 3 bases and J by 0 bases, with 3 bases between them. This CDR3 has 13 amino acids. Germline-derived CDR1 and CDR2 are LNHDA and SQIVND (reference sequence). CDR3 DNA: TGTGCCAGTAGTATCCTCTCTGGAAACACCATATATTTT. Amino acids: CASSILSGNTIYF.

The rearrangement uses TRBV11-2 and TRBJ1-2; 7 bases agree with TRBD1. CDR3 size: 15 residues. Trimming took 3 bases from V and 4 from J; bases not matched to a gene: 8. Germline lookup yields CDR1 SGHAT and CDR2 FQNNGV. This CDR3 reads CASSFSGGEFYGYTF. The DNA of the CDR3 is TGTGCCAGCAGCTTTTCAGGGGGTGAATTCTATGGCTACACCTTC.